This TCR beta chain is from a study of blood T cell repertoires in COVID-19. This clone is a singleton in its sample. Unmatched junction bases numbered 6, after V lost 6 bases and J lost 6 bases. Looked up from germline, CDR1 is SNHLY and CDR2 is FYNNEI. This CDR3 is 14 amino acids long. Assay: immunoSEQ multiplex PCR; the TCRdb copy retains only in-frame clones and omits some. There are some 250,000 clones in the sample; about 80% occur only once, and about 3.1% lies in the top ten. The material sequenced was peripheral blood. The TCR was taken from a woman aged 80 or over with acute or convalescent COVID-19. V is TRBV2 and J is TRBJ1-1; TRBD1 matches 11 bases. CDR3 bases: TGTGCCAGCAGCGGAACGGGACAGGGGGCTGAAGCTTTCTTT. This gives the protein CASSGTGQGAEAFF.